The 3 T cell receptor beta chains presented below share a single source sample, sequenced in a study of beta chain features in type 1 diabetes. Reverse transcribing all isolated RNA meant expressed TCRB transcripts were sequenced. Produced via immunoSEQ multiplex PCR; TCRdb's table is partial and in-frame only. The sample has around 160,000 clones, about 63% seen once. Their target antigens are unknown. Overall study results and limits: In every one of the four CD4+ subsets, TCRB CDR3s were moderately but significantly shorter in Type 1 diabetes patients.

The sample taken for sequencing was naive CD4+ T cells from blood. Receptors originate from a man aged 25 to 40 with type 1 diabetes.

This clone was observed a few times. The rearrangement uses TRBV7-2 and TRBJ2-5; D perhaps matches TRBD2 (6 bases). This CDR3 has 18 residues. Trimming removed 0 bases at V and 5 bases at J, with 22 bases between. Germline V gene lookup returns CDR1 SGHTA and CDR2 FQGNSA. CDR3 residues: CASSLASGLASGGETQYF. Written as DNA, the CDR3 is TGTGCCAGCAGCTTAGCTTCGGGTCTAGCGAGCGGCGGGGAGACCCAGTACTTC. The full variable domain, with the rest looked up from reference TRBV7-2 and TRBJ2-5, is GAGVSQSPSNKVTEKGKDVELRCDPISGHTALYWYRQSLGQGLEFLIYFQGNSAPDKSGLPSDRFSAERTGGSVSTLTIQRTQQEDSAVYLCASSLASGLASGGETQYFGPGTRLLVL.

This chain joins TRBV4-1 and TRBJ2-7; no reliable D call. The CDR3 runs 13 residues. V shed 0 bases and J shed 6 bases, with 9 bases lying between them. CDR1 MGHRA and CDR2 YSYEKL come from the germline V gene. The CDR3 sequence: CASSQDKGTEQYF. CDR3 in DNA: TGCGCCAGCAGCCAAGATAAGGGAACCGAGCAGTACTTC.

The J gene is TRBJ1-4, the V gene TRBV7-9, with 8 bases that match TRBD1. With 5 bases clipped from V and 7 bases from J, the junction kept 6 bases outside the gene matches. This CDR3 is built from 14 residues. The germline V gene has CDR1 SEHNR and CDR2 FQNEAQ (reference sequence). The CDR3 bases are TGTGCCAGCAGCCCGGACAGGGTCGGTGAAAAACTGTTTTTT. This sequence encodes CASSPDRVGEKLFF.